The T cell receptor (beta chain) under discussion was sequenced for a study of T cell responses to AZD1222 COVID-19 vaccine. Study conclusions and caveats: Recipients of AZD1222 seropositive at baseline numbered only five or six. With two AZD1222 doses given, Spike-specific TCR breadth and depth both rose. The sample set comprised mostly white British donors with more females, and clonal diversity was possibly underestimated.

Trimming stripped 5 bases from V and 1 base from J, with 9 bases between. The CDR3 loop spans 13 amino acids. Germline V gene data show CDR1 as LGHDT and CDR2 as YNNKEL (reference sequence). In regard to this clone: The antigen is not known.

Produced via immunoSEQ multiplex PCR; TCRdb's table is partial and in-frame only. The sample consists of roughly 98,000 clones, 85% to 90% of them appearing once. The chain carries TRBV3-1 (or the pseudogene TRBV3-2) and TRBJ2-7, with D tentatively TRBD2 (6 bases). The specimen comprised peripheral blood, sampled 28 days after the second AZD1222 dose. The TCR comes from an adult who received the AZD1222 COVID-19 vaccine. The CDR3 region has the DNA TGTGCCAGCAGCGGACTACGATCCTACGAGCAGTACTTC. Its protein is CASSGLRSYEQYF.